A selection of T cell receptor beta chains follows, all from one sample in a study of shared clonotypes between healthy human individuals. TCRdb's table, derived via immunoSEQ multiplex PCR, lists solely in-frame clones and lacks some. In the table there are about 600,000 clones, less than 97% of which are singletons. Sequencing was done on a sample of naive CD8+ T cells sorted from blood. The receptors were gathered from a woman aged 25-40 years in good health. Both conserved end residues are part of each CDR3. Each record gives: clone size, J gene, D gene, V gene, CDR3 DNA, CDR3 protein. The D gene is left open where the match is weak. The listing skips clone size in some rows; elsewhere it reads once, few, many or a size class.

NA TRBJ2-2 NA TRBV19 TGTGCCAGTAGTATTGGATCCGGGGAGCTGTTTTTT CASSIGSGELFF
NA TRBJ1-1 TRBD1 TRBV27 TGTGCCAGCAGTTTTGCCGGGACAGAGAACACTGAAGCTTTCTTT CASSFAGTENTEAFF
once TRBJ2-1 NA TRBV6-1 TGTGCCAGCAGTGAATCGGAGGTCGCCTACAATGAGCAGTTCTTC CASSESEVAYNEQFF
NA TRBJ1-2 TRBD1 TRBV28 TGTGCCAGCAGTGAGACAGGGGACTATGGCTACACCTTC CASSETGDYGYTF
NA TRBJ2-6 NA TRBV6-4 TGTGCCTATCGAGTCTGGGCTGCGCTATCTGGGGCCAACGTCCTGACTTTC CAYRVWAALSGANVLTF
NA TRBJ2-3 TRBD1 TRBV19 TGTGCCAGTAGTATTGCACAGGGGAGCACAGATACGCAGTATTTT CASSIAQGSTDTQYF
NA TRBJ2-7 TRBD1 TRBV5-6 TGTGCCAGCAGCTTGGCCGAGGGCAGGGGGCCCGAGCAGTACTTC CASSLAEGRGPEQYF
NA TRBJ1-1 TRBD1 TRBV2 TGTGCCAGCAGTGAGGAGACAGGGGGATTCACTGAAGCTTTCTTT CASSEETGGFTEAFF
NA TRBJ2-7 NA TRBV5-4 TGTGCCAGCAGCTGGGGCGGCGGTAGGCCCTCCTACGAGCAGTACTTC CASSWGGGRPSYEQYF
once TRBJ2-3 NA TRBV29-1 TGCAGCGTTGAAGGGGAAATAGATACGCAGTATTTT CSVEGEIDTQYF
NA TRBJ2-1 TRBD2 TRBV14 TGTGCCAGCAGTCTACTAGCGGGAGCCTACAATGAGCAGTTCTTC CASSLLAGAYNEQFF
NA TRBJ2-7 NA TRBV20-1 TGCAGTGCTATGGGATCCTACGAGCAGTACTTC CSAMGSYEQYF
few TRBJ2-1 NA TRBV9 TGTGCCAGCAGCGTACGGTTGGGGGAGTACGAGCAGTTCTTC CASSVRLGEYEQFF
NA TRBJ2-7 NA TRBV19 TGTGCCAGTAGTAATCCTACGCCCTCCTACGAGCAGTACTTC CASSNPTPSYEQYF
NA TRBJ2-1 TRBD2 TRBV30 TGTGCCTGGAACCAGCGGGAGGGCTATGAGCAGTTCTTC CAWNQREGYEQFF
NA TRBJ2-2 NA TRBV30 TGTGCCTGGAGGTCAACCGGGGAGCTGTTTTTT CAWRSTGELFF
once TRBJ2-1 NA TRBV2 TGTGCCAGCACGGAGGTAAACAATGAGCAGTTCTTC CASTEVNNEQFF
NA TRBJ1-5 NA TRBV27 TGTGCCAGCAGTTTATCGAACAGTCTTCAGCCCCAGCATTTT CASSLSNSLQPQHF
NA TRBJ2-2 NA TRBV10-2 TGCGCCAGCAGTGAGTCGGGCAGGGTAAACACCGGGGAGCTGTTTTTT CASSESGRVNTGELFF
NA TRBJ1-2 TRBD1 TRBV27 TGTGCCAGCAGTTCCGGGACAGGGGACTATGGCTACACCTTC CASSSGTGDYGYTF
once TRBJ2-1 NA TRBV4-1 TGCGCCAGCAGCCAAGCCGGAATCAATGAGCAGTTCTTC CASSQAGINEQFF
NA TRBJ2-7 NA TRBV5-4 TGTGCCAGCAGCTTGGGGGCAGGGGCTAACTACGAGCAGTACTTC CASSLGAGANYEQYF
NA TRBJ2-2 NA TRBV2 TGTGCCAGCAGTGAATGGGTCGGGAACAGCGGGGAGCTGTTTTTT CASSEWVGNSGELFF
NA TRBJ2-7 NA TRBV4-1 TGCGCCAGCAGCCAAGCTTTGTACAGGGACTACGAGCAGTACTTC CASSQALYRDYEQYF
NA TRBJ1-1 TRBD1 TRBV7-2 TGTGCCAGCAGCAGTAGGACAGGGATCGTGGTCACTGAAGCTTTCTTT CASSSRTGIVVTEAFF
NA TRBJ2-7 NA TRBV6-1 TGTGCCAGCAGGTCCGGGGTTTCCCACGAGCAGTACTTC CASRSGVSHEQYF
NA TRBJ2-7 NA TRBV27 TGTGCCAGCAGTCTCAATATGGGCACCTACGAGCAGTACTTC CASSLNMGTYEQYF
NA TRBJ2-2 TRBD2 TRBV19 TGTGCCAGTAGTATTGGACTAGCGGGAGCCAACACCGGGGAGCTGTTTTTT CASSIGLAGANTGELFF
NA TRBJ1-1 NA TRBV11-2 TGTGCCAGCAGCTTAGGATGGGGGGCTTCGAACACTGAAGCTTTCTTT CASSLGWGASNTEAFF
once TRBJ2-5 NA TRBV29-1 TGCAGCGTTCCCGATTTGGTTGGGGAGACCCAGTACTTC CSVPDLVGETQYF
NA TRBJ1-5 NA TRBV28 TGTGCCAGCAGGAGGGTATATAGCAATCAGCCCCAGCATTTT CASRRVYSNQPQHF
few TRBJ1-2 NA TRBV14 TGTGCCAGCAGTAGGACGGTCAACTATGGCTACACCTTC CASSRTVNYGYTF
NA TRBJ2-1 TRBD2 TRBV5-6 TGTGCCAGCAGTTTCGGGACTAGCGTGGTCCATGAGCAGTTCTTC CASSFGTSVVHEQFF
NA TRBJ2-5 TRBD1 TRBV11-2 TGTGCCAGCAGCTTAGGGACAGGGAGGGAGACCCAGTACTTC CASSLGTGRETQYF
NA TRBJ1-1 NA TRBV7-7 TGTGCCAGCAGCTTCGGCAGGGGCACTGAAGCTTTCTTT CASSFGRGTEAFF
few TRBJ2-7 NA TRBV27 TGTGCCAGCATGGGGAACGAGCAGTACTTC CASMGNEQYF
NA TRBJ1-1 NA TRBV27 TGTGCCAGCAGTCTCTCAGGTCCCGTAGAAGCTTTCTTT CASSLSGPVEAFF
NA TRBJ1-4 NA TRBV28 TGTGCCAGCAGTGATTGGCAGGGCGGGGAAAAACTGTTTTTT CASSDWQGGEKLFF
NA TRBJ2-7 NA TRBV14 TGTGCCAGCAGCCTGAGCGGGACAATTACCTACGAGCAGTACTTC CASSLSGTITYEQYF
NA TRBJ2-2 NA TRBV28 TGTGCCAGCAGTCCCAACAGGGACCACACCGGGGAGCTGTTTTTT CASSPNRDHTGELFF
NA TRBJ2-7 TRBD2 TRBV4-1 TGCGCCAGCAGCCAAGGGACTAGCGGGAGGGCCTACGAGCAGTACTTC CASSQGTSGRAYEQYF
NA TRBJ2-5 NA TRBV21-1 TGTGCCAGCAGCGAGGAGGCAGGGAATTTCCAAGAGACCCAGTACTTC CASSEEAGNFQETQYF
NA TRBJ2-7 TRBD1 TRBV2 TGTGCCAGCAGTTGGACAGGGGGACGCGAGCAGTACTTC CASSWTGGREQYF
NA TRBJ2-7 NA TRBV30 TGTGCCTGGAGTGCGAGTGGGGGAAACGAGCAGTACTTC CAWSASGGNEQYF
NA TRBJ2-7 NA TRBV6-4 TGTGCCAGCCAAAGGGTATTACCTGACCCAAACTACGAGCAGTACTTC CASQRVLPDPNYEQYF
NA TRBJ2-1 NA TRBV6-4 TGTGCCAGCAGTTTCGGGGGCCGTCAGAATGAGCAGTTCTTC CASSFGGRQNEQFF
once TRBJ2-3 NA TRBV19 TGTGCCAGTAGGACGGGGGTGGGAGCCTGGGCGGATACGCAGTATTTT CASRTGVGAWADTQYF
NA TRBJ2-7 TRBD2 TRBV27 TGTGCCAGCAGTCGTAGCGGGAGGGGATACGAGCAGTACTTC CASSRSGRGYEQYF
NA TRBJ2-3 NA TRBV15 TGTGCCACCGCCGGGATACAAGGGACAGATACGCAGTATTTT CATAGIQGTDTQYF
NA TRBJ2-4 NA TRBV27 TGTGCCAGCGGATGGGACTTAGCCAAAAACATTCAGTACTTC CASGWDLAKNIQYF
NA TRBJ2-3 NA TRBV7-9 TGTGCCAGCAGCTTAGCGGTAGCGGGCACAGATACGCAGTATTTT CASSLAVAGTDTQYF
NA TRBJ1-5 TRBD1 TRBV25-1 TGTGCCAGCAGTGGACCGGGACAGCCGAATCAGCCCCAGCATTTT CASSGPGQPNQPQHF
once TRBJ2-3 NA TRBV19 TGTGCCACTGTGGGGGATACGCAGTATTTT CATVGDTQYF
NA TRBJ1-5 NA TRBV28 TGTGCCAGCGAGTCAGGGTTGGAGCCCCAGCATTTT CASESGLEPQHF